The 8 T cell receptor beta chains presented below share a single source sample, sequenced in a study of blood T cell repertoires in COVID-19. The protocol was immunoSEQ multiplex PCR, while the TCRdb copy is restricted to in-frame clones and leaves out a portion. The sample carries some 300,000 clones, about 87% recorded once. Sequencing was carried out using peripheral blood. The receptors derive from a woman in her forties or fifties with COVID-19, enrolled during active disease.

J is TRBJ1-2 and V is TRBV10-3, with unresolved D. Germline V gene data show CDR1 as ENHRY and CDR2 as SYGVKD. CDR3 length: 13 residues. V was trimmed by 1 base and J by 7 bases, leaving 10 bases between them. CDR3 in DNA: TGTGCCATCAGTGAGTTGGCCCGGGGTGGCTACACCTTC. Its translation is CAISELARGGYTF.

This chain links TRBV20-1 with TRBJ2-3; 7 nucleotides align to TRBD2. V was clipped by 3 bases and J by 2 bases; unmatched bases: 8. This CDR3 is built from 15 residues. Germline V CDR1 and CDR2: DFQATT, SNEGSKA (reference sequence). As DNA, the CDR3 is TGCAGTGCTAGTGAGCTAGCGGAGAACACAGATACGCAGTATTTT. It is translated as CSASELAENTDTQYF.

This rearrangement joins TRBV12-3 or TRBV12-4 to TRBJ1-2; 8 nucleotides agree with TRBD1. CDR3 size: 13 residues. Germline trimming cut 7 bases from V and 5 bases from J; bases unmatched to any gene: 6. In DNA, the CDR3 is TGTGCCAGCAATCAGGGGGCGGCGTATGGCTACACCTTC. Protein sequence: CASNQGAAYGYTF.

This chain uses TRBV12-3 or TRBV12-4 with TRBJ1-1; maybe TRBD1 (5 bases). The CDR3 sequence is 11 residues long. V was shortened by 6 bases and J by 7 bases, with 9 bases between the two germline ends. The CDR3 loop reads CASSLQVEAFF. DNA for the CDR3: TGTGCCAGCAGCCTACAGGTTGAAGCTTTCTTT.

This chain connects TRBV19 to TRBJ1-1; D possibly corresponds to TRBD1 (5 bases). Trimming took off 5 bases at V and 3 bases at J, with 16 bases between the two ends. CDR1 LNHDA and CDR2 SQIVND come from the germline V gene (reference sequence). The CDR3 is 15 amino acids. The CDR3 loop is CASSSRGGYDTEAFF. In nucleotides, the CDR3 is TGTGCCAGTAGTTCGCGGGGGGGGTACGACACTGAAGCTTTCTTT.

V is TRBV12-3 or TRBV12-4 and J is TRBJ2-5; TRBD1 agrees at 9 bases. CDR3 size: 12 residues. V gave up 7 bases and J gave up 5 bases; unmatched junction bases: 2. CDR3 loop: CASNRGPETQYF. The CDR3, as DNA: TGTGCCAGCAACAGGGGGCCTGAGACCCAGTACTTC.

The V call is TRBV30, the J call TRBJ2-5, with 8 bases that match TRBD2. The CDR3 spans 13 residues. The junction had 6 bases not matched to a gene; V was cut back by 3 bases and J by 6 bases. Germline V gene lookup returns CDR1 GTSNPN and CDR2 SVGIG (reference sequence). The CDR3 region is CAWSLAGRKTQYF. CDR3 sequence (DNA): TGTGCCTGGAGCCTAGCGGGCCGGAAGACCCAGTACTTC.

This chain connects TRBV30 to TRBJ1-5, with D possibly being TRBD1 (5 bases). CDR1 and CDR2 from the germline V gene are GTSNPN and SVGIG (reference sequence). The CDR3 has 19 amino acids. Trimming took 2 bases from V and 4 from J, leaving 27 bases between them. Here the CDR3 DNA reads TGTGCCTGGAGTCCCTCTCCCGTGACCGGGGGTATTATGAATCAGCCCCAGCATTTT. Its translation: CAWSPSPVTGGIMNQPQHF.